This T cell receptor beta chain is from a study of cytomegalovirus exposure and HLA in healthy donors. The PCR was carried out with 60 Vbeta primers and 13 Jbeta primers. Repertoires were generated with immunoSEQ multiplex PCR, while TCRdb's copy carries only in-frame clones and drops some. The table records roughly 200,000 clones, about 80% of them present only once. CDR3 length equals 14 residues. From germline, CDR1 is ENHRY and CDR2 SYGVKD. Unmatched junction bases numbered 8, after V lost 7 bases and J lost 4 bases. The sample consisted of PBMCs. This clonotype was sampled from a woman aged 25 to 39 in good health and CMV-seropositive. The V call is TRBV10-3, the J call TRBJ1-1, with 8 bases lining up with TRBD1. The CDR3 DNA is TGTGCCATCACGGACAGGGATGGTGGCACTGAAGCTTTCTTT. The encoded protein is CAITDRDGGTEAFF.